Given below is one TCR beta chain in context. The antigen remains unidentified. The data derive from a study of identical twins. Trimming shortened V by 5 bases and J by 2 bases, and 16 bases separated the two germline ends. The CDR3 is made up of 14 amino acids. CDR1 is DFQATT and CDR2 is SNEGSKA in the germline V gene (reference sequence). Study outcomes and limitations: Instead of following the same donors, the conclusions were based on cross-sectional statistical analysis. Abundant beta clonotypes from cord blood bore fewer insertions; memory repertoires lacked this pattern.

TCRdb reprocessed the 5' RACE reads via MiXCR and lists one record per CDR3 protein. Counted here are just over 450,000 distinct CDR3 sequences, over 12% occurring once; the ten biggest clones make up roughly 0.56%. This sample also belongs to another study, concerning yellow fever vaccine responses in identical twins.

The sample consisted of CD4+ T cells sorted from blood. This receptor was obtained from a young woman in good health. V and J are TRBV20-1 and TRBJ2-7; D is possibly TRBD1 (5 bases). The CDR3 sequence is CSAHAGKNAYEQYF. CDR3 coding DNA: TGCAGTGCTCACGCAGGGAAGAATGCCTACGAGCAGTACTTC.